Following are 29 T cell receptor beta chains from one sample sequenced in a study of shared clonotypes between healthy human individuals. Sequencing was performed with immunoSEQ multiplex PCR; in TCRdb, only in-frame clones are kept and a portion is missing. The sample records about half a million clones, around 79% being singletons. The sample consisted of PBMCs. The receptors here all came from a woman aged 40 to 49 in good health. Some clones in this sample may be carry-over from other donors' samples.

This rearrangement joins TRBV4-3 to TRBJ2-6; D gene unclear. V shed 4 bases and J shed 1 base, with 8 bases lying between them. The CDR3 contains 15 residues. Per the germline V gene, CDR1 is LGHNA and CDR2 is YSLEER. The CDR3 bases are TGCGCCAGCAGCCGGTTGAGATCTGGGGCCAACGTCCTGACTTTC. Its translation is CASSRLRSGANVLTF.

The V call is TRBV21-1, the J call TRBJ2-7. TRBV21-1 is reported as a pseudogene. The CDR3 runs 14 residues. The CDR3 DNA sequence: TGTGCCAGCAGACGGGACCAACGTGCCTACGAGCAGTACTTC. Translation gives CASRRDQRAYEQYF.

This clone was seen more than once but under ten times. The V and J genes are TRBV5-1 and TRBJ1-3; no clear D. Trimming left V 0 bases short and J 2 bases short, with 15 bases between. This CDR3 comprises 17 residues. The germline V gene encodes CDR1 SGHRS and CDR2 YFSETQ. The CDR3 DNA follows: TGCGCCAGCAGCTTGGATGGGCCTCGAAATACTGGAAACACCATATATTTT. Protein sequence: CASSLDGPRNTGNTIYF.

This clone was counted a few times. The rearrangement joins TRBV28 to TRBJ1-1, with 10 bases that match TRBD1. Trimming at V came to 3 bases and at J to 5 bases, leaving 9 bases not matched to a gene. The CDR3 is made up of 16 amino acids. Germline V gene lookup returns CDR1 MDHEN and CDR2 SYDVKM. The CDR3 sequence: CASSFPWTGGETEAFF. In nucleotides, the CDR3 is TGTGCCAGCAGTTTCCCTTGGACAGGGGGAGAGACTGAAGCTTTCTTT.

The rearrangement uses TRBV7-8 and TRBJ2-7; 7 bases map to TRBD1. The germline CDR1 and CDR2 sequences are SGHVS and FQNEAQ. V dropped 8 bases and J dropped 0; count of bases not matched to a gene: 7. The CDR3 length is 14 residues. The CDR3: CASHQQGISYEQYF. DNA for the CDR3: TGTGCCAGCCACCAACAGGGGATCTCCTACGAGCAGTACTTC.

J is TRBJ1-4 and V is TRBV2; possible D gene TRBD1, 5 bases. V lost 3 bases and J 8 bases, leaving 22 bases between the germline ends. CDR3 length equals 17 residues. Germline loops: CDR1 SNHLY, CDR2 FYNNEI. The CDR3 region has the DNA TGTGCCAGCAGTGACTTCGGGGGTATGACTACGGAGGAAAAACTGTTTTTT. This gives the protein CASSDFGGMTTEEKLFF.

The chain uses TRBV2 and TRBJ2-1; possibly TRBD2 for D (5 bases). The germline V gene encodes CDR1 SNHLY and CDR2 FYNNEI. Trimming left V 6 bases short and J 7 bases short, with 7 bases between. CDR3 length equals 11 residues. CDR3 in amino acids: CASRRANEQFF. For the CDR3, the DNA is TGTGCCAGCAGGAGGGCAAATGAGCAGTTCTTC.

For the CDR3, the DNA is TGTGCCACCAGCAGGACGGGGGTAGCGTTCGATGAGCAGTTCTTC. Translated: CATSRTGVAFDEQFF. The chain recombines TRBV15 with TRBJ2-1; the D gene is possibly TRBD2 (6 bases). V was pared by 3 bases and J by 8 bases, with 17 bases between. This CDR3 has 15 amino acids. Germline V CDR1 and CDR2: LNHNV, YYDKDF (reference sequence). Drawing the rest from reference TRBV15 and TRBJ2-1, the complete variable domain is DAMVIQNPRYQVTQFGKPVTLSCSQTLNHNVMYWYQQKSSQAPKLLFHYYDKDFNNEADTPDNFQSRRPNTSFCFLDIRSPGLGDTAMYLCATSRTGVAFDEQFFGPGTRLTVL.

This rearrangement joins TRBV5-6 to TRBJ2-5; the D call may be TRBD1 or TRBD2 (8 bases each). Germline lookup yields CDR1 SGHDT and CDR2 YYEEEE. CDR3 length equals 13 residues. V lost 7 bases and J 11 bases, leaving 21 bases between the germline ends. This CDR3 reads CASGDRSPGGQYF. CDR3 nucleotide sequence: TGTGCCAGCGGGGACAGGTCCCCGGGAGGGCAGTACTTC.

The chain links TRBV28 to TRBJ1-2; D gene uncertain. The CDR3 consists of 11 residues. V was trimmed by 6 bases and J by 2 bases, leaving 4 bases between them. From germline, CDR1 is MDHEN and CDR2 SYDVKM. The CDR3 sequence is CASRANYGYTF. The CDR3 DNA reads TGTGCCAGCAGGGCCAACTATGGCTACACCTTC.

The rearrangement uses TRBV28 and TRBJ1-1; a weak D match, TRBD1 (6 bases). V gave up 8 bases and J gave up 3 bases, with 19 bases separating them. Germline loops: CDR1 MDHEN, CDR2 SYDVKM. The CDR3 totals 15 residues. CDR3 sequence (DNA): TGTGCCAGCCCGCCCCCAGGGGCGCGGGACACTGAAGCTTTCTTT. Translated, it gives CASPPPGARDTEAFF. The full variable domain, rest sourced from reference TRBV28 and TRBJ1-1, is DVKVTQSSRYLVKRTGEKVFLECVQDMDHENMFWYRQDPGLGLRLIYFSYDVKMKEKGDIPEGYSVSREKKERFSLILESASTNQTSMYLCASPPPGARDTEAFFGQGTRLTVV.

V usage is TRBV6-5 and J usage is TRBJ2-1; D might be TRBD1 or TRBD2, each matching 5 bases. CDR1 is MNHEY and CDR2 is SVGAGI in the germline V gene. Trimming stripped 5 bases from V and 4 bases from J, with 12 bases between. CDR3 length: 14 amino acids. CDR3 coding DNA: TGTGCCAGCAGTCCGAGGGGAGAATACAATGAGCAGTTCTTC. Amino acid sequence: CASSPRGEYNEQFF.

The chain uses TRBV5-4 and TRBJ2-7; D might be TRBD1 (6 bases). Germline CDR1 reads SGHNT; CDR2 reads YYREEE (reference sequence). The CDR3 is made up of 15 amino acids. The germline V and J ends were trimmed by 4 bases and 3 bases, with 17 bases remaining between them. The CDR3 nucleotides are TGTGCCAGCAGCCCTAAAGCGGACAGAGACTACGAGCAGTACTTC. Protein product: CASSPKADRDYEQYF.

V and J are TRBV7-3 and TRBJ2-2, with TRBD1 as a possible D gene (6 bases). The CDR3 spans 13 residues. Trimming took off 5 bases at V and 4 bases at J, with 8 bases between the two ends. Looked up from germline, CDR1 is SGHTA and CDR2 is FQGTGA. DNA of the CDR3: TGTGCCAGCAGCACAGGGCCCACCGGGGAGCTGTTTTTT. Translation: CASSTGPTGELFF. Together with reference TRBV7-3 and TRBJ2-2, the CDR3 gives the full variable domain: GAGVSQTPSNKVTEKGKYVELRCDPISGHTALYWYRQSLGQGPEFLIYFQGTGAADDSGLPNDRFFAVRPEGSVSTLKIQRTERGDSAVYLCASSTGPTGELFFGEGSRLTVL.

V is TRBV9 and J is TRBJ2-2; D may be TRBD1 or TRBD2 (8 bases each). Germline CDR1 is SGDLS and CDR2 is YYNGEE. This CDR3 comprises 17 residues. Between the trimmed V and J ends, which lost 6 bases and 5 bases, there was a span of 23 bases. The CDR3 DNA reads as TGTGCCAGCACCCGACAGGGGATTTCGGGAGGGACCGGGGAGCTGTTTTTT. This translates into CASTRQGISGGTGELFF. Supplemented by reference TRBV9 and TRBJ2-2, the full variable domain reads DSGVTQTPKHLITATGQRVTLRCSPRSGDLSVYWYQQSLDQGLQFLIQYYNGEERAKGNILERFSAQQFPDLHSELNLSSLELGDSALYFCASTRQGISGGTGELFFGEGSRLTVL.

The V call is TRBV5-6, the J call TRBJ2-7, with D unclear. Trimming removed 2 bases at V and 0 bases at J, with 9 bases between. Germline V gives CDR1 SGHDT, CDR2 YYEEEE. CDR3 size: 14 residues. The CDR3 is CASSLTRSSYEQYF. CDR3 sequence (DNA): TGTGCCAGCAGCTTAACCAGGAGCTCCTACGAGCAGTACTTC.

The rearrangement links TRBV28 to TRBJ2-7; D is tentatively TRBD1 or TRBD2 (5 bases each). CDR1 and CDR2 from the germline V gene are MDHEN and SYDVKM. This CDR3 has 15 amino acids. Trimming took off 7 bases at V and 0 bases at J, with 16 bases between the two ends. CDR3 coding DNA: TGTGCCAGCAACCCCGGGGCACATATCTCCTACGAGCAGTACTTC. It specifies CASNPGAHISYEQYF.

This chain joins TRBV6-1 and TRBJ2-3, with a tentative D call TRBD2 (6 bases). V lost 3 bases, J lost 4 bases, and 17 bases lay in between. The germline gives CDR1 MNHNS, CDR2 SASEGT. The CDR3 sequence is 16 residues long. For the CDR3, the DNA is TGTGCCAGCAGTGAGTTGTCGGGAGAAGGAGCAGATACGCAGTATTTT. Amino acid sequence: CASSELSGEGADTQYF.

CDR3 sequence reads: CASFPSSSYNEQFF. As DNA, the CDR3 is TGTGCCAGTTTCCCCAGTAGCTCCTACAATGAGCAGTTCTTC. The chain couples TRBV2 to TRBJ2-1; D unclear. The ends were cut back, 9 bases at V and 0 bases at J, with 12 bases in the middle. The CDR3 has 14 residues. Germline CDR1 SNHLY, CDR2 FYNNEI.

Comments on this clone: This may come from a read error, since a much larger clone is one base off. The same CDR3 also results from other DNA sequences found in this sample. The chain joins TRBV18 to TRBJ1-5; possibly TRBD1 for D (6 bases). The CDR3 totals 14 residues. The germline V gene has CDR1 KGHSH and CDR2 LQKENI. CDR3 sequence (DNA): TGTGCCAGCTCGCCACAGGGACCGGATCAGCCCCAGCATTTT. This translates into CASSPQGPDQPQHF.

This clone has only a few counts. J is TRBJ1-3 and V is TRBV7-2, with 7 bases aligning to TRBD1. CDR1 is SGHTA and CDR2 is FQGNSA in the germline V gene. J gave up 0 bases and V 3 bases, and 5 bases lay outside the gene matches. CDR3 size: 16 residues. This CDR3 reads CASSLTGTNSGNTIYF. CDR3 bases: TGTGCCAGCAGCTTGACAGGGACCAACTCTGGAAACACCATATATTTT.

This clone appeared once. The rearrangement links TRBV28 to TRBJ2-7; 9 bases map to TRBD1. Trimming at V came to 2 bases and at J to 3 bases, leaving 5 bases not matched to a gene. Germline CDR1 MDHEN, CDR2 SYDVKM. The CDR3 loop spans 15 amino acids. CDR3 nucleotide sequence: TGTGCCAGCAGTTTACTGAGGACAGGGGACTACGAGCAGTACTTC. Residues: CASSLLRTGDYEQYF.

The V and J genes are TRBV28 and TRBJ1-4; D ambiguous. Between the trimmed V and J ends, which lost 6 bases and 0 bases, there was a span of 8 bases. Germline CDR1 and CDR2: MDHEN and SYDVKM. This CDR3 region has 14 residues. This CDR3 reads CASRPVATNEKLFF. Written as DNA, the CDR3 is TGTGCCAGCAGACCGGTTGCAACTAATGAAAAACTGTTTTTT.

This CDR3 is CAWSVGGSAYEQYF. CDR3 bases: TGTGCCTGGAGTGTGGGTGGGAGCGCCTACGAGCAGTACTTC. The V gene is TRBV30, the J gene TRBJ2-7; D may be TRBD2 (5 bases). This CDR3 is 14 amino acids long. From germline, CDR1 is GTSNPN and CDR2 SVGIG (reference sequence). Trimming took off 0 bases at V and 2 bases at J, with 11 bases between the two ends.

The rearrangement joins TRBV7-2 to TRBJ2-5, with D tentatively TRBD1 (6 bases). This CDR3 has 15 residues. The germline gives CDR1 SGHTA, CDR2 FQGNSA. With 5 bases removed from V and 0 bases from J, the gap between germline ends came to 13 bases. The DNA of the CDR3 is TGTGCCAGCAGCCTGGTGGGGGCGCACCAAGAGACCCAGTACTTC. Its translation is CASSLVGAHQETQYF.

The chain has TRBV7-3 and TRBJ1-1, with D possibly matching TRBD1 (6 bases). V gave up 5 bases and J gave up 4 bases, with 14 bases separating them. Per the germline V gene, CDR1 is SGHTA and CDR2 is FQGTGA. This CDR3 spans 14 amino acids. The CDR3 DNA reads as TGTGCCAGCAGCCAACAGGGTCGGAGCACTGAAGCTTTCTTT. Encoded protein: CASSQQGRSTEAFF.

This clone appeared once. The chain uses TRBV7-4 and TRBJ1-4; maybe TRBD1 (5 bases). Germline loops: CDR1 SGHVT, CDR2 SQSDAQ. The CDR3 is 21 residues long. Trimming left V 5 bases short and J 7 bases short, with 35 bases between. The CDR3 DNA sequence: TGTGCCAGCAGCGATCAAGGCCAAGGTAGGGACTCCATCCTGCTGGGTGAAAAACTGTTTTTT. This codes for CASSDQGQGRDSILLGEKLFF.

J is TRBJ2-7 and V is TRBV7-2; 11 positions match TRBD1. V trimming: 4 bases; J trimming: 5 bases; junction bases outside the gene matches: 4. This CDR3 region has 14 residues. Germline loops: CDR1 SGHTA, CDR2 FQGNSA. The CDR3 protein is CASSSRTGGHEQYF. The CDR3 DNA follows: TGTGCCAGCAGCTCCCGGACAGGGGGCCACGAGCAGTACTTC.

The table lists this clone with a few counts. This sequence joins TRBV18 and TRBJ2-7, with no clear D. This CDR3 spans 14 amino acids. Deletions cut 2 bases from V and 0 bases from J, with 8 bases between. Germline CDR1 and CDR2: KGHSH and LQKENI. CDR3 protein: CASSPSQASYEQYF. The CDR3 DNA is TGTGCCAGCTCACCATCGCAGGCCTCCTACGAGCAGTACTTC.